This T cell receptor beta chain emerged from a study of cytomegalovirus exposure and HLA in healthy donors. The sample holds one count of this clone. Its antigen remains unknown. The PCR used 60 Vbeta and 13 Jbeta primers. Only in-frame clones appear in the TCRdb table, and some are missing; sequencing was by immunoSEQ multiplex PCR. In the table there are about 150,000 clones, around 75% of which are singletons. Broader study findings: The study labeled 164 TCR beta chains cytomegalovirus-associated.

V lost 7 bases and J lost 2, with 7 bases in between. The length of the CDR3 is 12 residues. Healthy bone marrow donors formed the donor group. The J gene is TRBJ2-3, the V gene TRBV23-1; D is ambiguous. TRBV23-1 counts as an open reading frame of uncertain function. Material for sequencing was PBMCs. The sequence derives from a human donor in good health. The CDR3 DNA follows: TGCGCCAGCAACCGACACACAGATACGCAGTATTTT. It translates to CASNRHTDTQYF.